A selection of T cell receptor beta chains follows, all from one sample in a study of a mutant IDH1 vaccine in newly diagnosed glioma. No antigen has been identified for these receptors. Data came from immunoSEQ multiplex PCR; TCRdb stores just in-frame clones and leaves some out. Here the sample spans roughly 30,000 clones, about 80% being singletons. The starting material was PBMCs, obtained from a glioma patient whose treatment included an IDH1 peptide vaccine. The receptor source for this set is a young man with glioma. Each CDR3 is given without its conserved first and last residue. Fields, in order: D gene, V gene, CDR3 protein. The D gene is left open where the match is weak.

>.|TRBV10-1
ASSESPGFARITNQPQH
>.|TRBV27
ASSHRVNTDTQY
>.|TRBV10-1
ASSDSRWPAPDYEQY
>.|TRBV15
ATSRDPRNIQY
>TRBD2|TRBV10-2
ASSSPPGLATDTQY
>TRBD1|TRBV30
AWGRFRTGGYNEQF
>.|TRBV29-1
SVGTYNEQF
>.|TRBV19
ASFRVGYT
>.|TRBV5-1
ASSPMTGANTGELF
>TRBD2|TRBV5-1
ASSSGLAGGMQY
>.|TRBV30
AWSVLEEQF
>.|TRBV5-4
ASSHGSYYEQY
>.|TRBV5-1
ASSLGTVTRREQF
>.|TRBV19
ASSPSAGSNQPQH
>.|TRBV4-1
ASSGREPGTQY
>TRBD1|TRBV7-9
ASSPGGTGGETQY
>.|TRBV9
ASSIDKNTEAF
>.|TRBV30
AWSVGGGLYEQY
>.|TRBV14
ASSQEYRGTNEKLF
>.|TRBV10-2
ASSEGPNTGELF